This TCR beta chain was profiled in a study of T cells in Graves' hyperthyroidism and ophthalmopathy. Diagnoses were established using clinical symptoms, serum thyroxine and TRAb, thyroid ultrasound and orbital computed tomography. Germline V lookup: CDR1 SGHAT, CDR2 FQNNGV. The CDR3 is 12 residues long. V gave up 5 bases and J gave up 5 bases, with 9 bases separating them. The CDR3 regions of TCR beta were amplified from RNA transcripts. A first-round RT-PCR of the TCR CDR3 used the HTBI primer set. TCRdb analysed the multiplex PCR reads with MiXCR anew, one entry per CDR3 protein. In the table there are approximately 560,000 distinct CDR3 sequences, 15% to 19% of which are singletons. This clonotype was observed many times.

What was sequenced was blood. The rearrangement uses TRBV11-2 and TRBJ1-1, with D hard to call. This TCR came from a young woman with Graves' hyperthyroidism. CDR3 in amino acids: CASSLVKTEAFF. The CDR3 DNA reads TGTGCCAGCAGCCTTGTTAAGACTGAAGCTTTCTTT.